This T cell receptor (beta chain) was sequenced for a study of monozygotic twins with inflammatory bowel disease. Germline V gene sequence: CDR1 MNHEY, CDR2 SVGAGI. The CDR3 consists of 14 residues. TCRdb re-called the 5' RACE reads; one entry per CDR3 protein, DNA not given. The sample holds 350,000 to 550,000 distinct CDR3 sequences. General observations from the study: Against healthy co-twins, IBD patients had lower TCRbeta diversity (measured by inverse Simpson). Subtypes among T cells remained indistinguishable.

As concerns this clonotype: Its antigen is as yet unknown.

Sequenced material: blood. The receptor was isolated from a human donor with ulcerative colitis or Crohn's disease, or a healthy co-twin of an affected twin (not recorded which). V usage is TRBV6-5 and J usage is TRBJ1-5; the TCRdb D gene call, TRBD1, has no DNA to confirm it. The CDR3 loop reads CASSYSTGVQPQHF.